Below, 12 T cell receptor beta chains from the same sample are listed, as sequenced in a study of CD8 T cells in Susac syndrome. RNA in amounts of roughly 0.45 to 1 ug was reverse transcribed with random hexamers. MiXCR, applied by TCRdb to the immunoSEQ multiplex PCR reads, yields one record per CDR3 protein. This sample carries roughly 120,000 distinct CDR3 sequences, around 96% of them seen once, and the ten largest clones take 0.085% to 0.09%. The sequenced material came from CD4+ T cells from PBMCs. All receptors come from a human donor in good health.

The rearrangement joins TRBV7-2 to TRBJ1-2; D not certain. The length of the CDR3 is 12 residues. Trimming left V 0 bases short and J 5 bases short, with 4 bases between. Looked up from germline, CDR1 is SGHTA and CDR2 is FQGNSA. This CDR3 is CASSLAAYGYTF. The CDR3 region has the DNA TGTGCCAGCAGCTTAGCTGCGTATGGCTACACCTTC. Full variable domain (rest looked up from reference TRBV7-2 and TRBJ1-2): GAGVSQSPSNKVTEKGKDVELRCDPISGHTALYWYRQSLGQGLEFLIYFQGNSAPDKSGLPSDRFSAERTGGSVSTLTIQRTQQEDSAVYLCASSLAAYGYTFGSGTRLTVV.

The V and J genes are TRBV20-1 and TRBJ2-2, with TRBD2 matching over 11 bases. Germline CDR1 reads DFQATT; CDR2 reads SNEGSKA (reference sequence). CDR3 length equals 15 residues. V lost 1 base to trimming and J lost 4 bases; unmatched junction nucleotides: 2. The CDR3 loop is CSARVSGRGTGELFF. CDR3 coding DNA: TGCAGTGCTAGAGTTAGCGGGAGGGGCACCGGGGAGCTGTTTTTT.

The gene calls are TRBV5-1 and TRBJ2-3; 8 nucleotides match TRBD2. V shed 4 bases and J 4 bases; nucleotides not matched to a gene: 11. CDR1 is SGHRS and CDR2 is YFSETQ in the germline V gene. CDR3 length: 16 residues. The CDR3 region has the DNA TGCGCCAGCAGCCCAAGACTAGCGTCAAGGGCAGATACGCAGTATTTT. Protein sequence: CASSPRLASRADTQYF.

The V and J genes are TRBV5-4 and TRBJ2-3; 9 nucleotides align to TRBD2. The germline gives CDR1 SGHNT, CDR2 YYREEE (reference sequence). This CDR3 has 16 amino acids. V shed 0 bases and J 5 bases; nucleotides not matched to a gene: 7. The CDR3 here is CASSLEGGRAEDTQYF. Here the CDR3 DNA reads TGTGCCAGCAGCTTGGAGGGCGGGAGGGCCGAAGATACGCAGTATTTT. Combining the CDR3 with reference TRBV5-4 and TRBJ2-3 gives the whole variable domain ETGVTQSPTHLIKTRGQQVTLRCSSQSGHNTVSWYQQALGQGPQFIFQYYREEENGRGNFPPRFSGLQFPNYSSELNVNALELDDSALYLCASSLEGGRAEDTQYFGPGTRLTVL.

The count of this clonotype is one. V and J are TRBV7-2 and TRBJ2-7; the match to TRBD2 covers 10 bases. The germline V gene encodes CDR1 SGHTA and CDR2 FQGNSA. V shed 1 base and J 3 bases; nucleotides not matched to a gene: 6. This CDR3 region has 16 residues. CDR3 sequence reads: CASSLVLAGAYYEQYF. The CDR3 DNA sequence: TGTGCCAGCAGCTTAGTTCTAGCGGGGGCCTACTACGAGCAGTACTTC.

V gene TRBV7-2 combines with J gene TRBJ2-7; no definite D call. The CDR3 runs to 16 residues. V shed 6 bases and J shed 0 bases, with 18 bases lying between them. Germline assignment: CDR1 SGHTA and CDR2 FQGNSA. CDR3: CASRTANQQSSYEQYF. The CDR3 DNA follows: TGTGCCAGCAGGACCGCCAACCAACAAAGCTCCTACGAGCAGTACTTC.

This clonotype has a single count. The V gene is TRBV6-2 or TRBV6-3, the J gene TRBJ2-7; D remains ambiguous. The ends were cut back, 6 bases at V and 2 bases at J, with 11 bases in the middle. Germline lookup yields CDR1 MNHEY and CDR2 SVGEGT. CDR3 size: 13 residues. The DNA of the CDR3 is TGTGCCAGCAGCCCTTATCGGACCTACGAGCAGTACTTC. Translating gives CASSPYRTYEQYF.

The chain carries TRBV7-2 and TRBJ2-3; D not certain. The V end lost 1 base, the J end lost 0 bases, and 5 bases lay between the germline ends. Germline values: CDR1 SGHTA, CDR2 FQGNSA. This CDR3 has 14 residues. CDR3 loop: CASSLVISTDTQYF. The DNA for the CDR3 is TGTGCCAGCAGCTTAGTTATTAGCACAGATACGCAGTATTTT.

The chain joins TRBV4-3 to TRBJ1-1, with D perhaps TRBD1 (5 bases). Germline V gene sequence: CDR1 LGHNA, CDR2 YSLEER. CDR3 length equals 15 residues. Trimming took 0 bases from V and 1 from J, leaving 9 bases between them. The CDR3 loop is CASSQEVRGNTEAFF. CDR3 DNA: TGCGCCAGCAGCCAAGAAGTAAGGGGGAACACTGAAGCTTTCTTT.

This sequence joins TRBV7-9 and TRBJ1-5; maybe TRBD1 (5 bases). Per the germline V gene, CDR1 is SEHNR and CDR2 is FQNEAQ (reference sequence). V shed 5 bases and J shed 4 bases, with 9 bases lying between them. The CDR3 spans 13 residues. This chain's CDR3 is CASSREGNQPQHF. CDR3 bases: TGTGCCAGCAGCCGAGAGGGGAATCAGCCCCAGCATTTT. Based on the CDR3 plus reference TRBV7-9 and TRBJ1-5, the full variable domain is DTGVSQNPRHKITKRGQNVTFRCDPISEHNRLYWYRQTLGQGPEFLTYFQNEAQLEKSRLLSDRFSAERPKGSFSTLEIQRTEQGDSAMYLCASSREGNQPQHFGDGTRLSIL.

The chain joins TRBV5-1 to TRBJ2-7, with 9 bases matching TRBD2. The CDR3 sequence is 15 residues long. Germline V gene sequence: CDR1 SGHRS, CDR2 YFSETQ. J gave up 4 bases and V 0 bases, and 5 bases lay outside the gene matches. The CDR3 region has the DNA TGCGCCAGCAGCTTGGTCTTAGCGGGAGATTACGAGCAGTACTTC. Its protein is CASSLVLAGDYEQYF.

The rearrangement joins TRBV5-1 to TRBJ2-1, with 8 bases fitting TRBD2. Germline CDR1 and CDR2: SGHRS and YFSETQ. Germline trimming cut 2 bases from V and 0 bases from J; bases unmatched to any gene: 4. The CDR3 loop spans 16 amino acids. For the CDR3, the DNA is TGCGCCAGCAGCTTCGGACTAGCAGGCTCCTACAATGAGCAGTTCTTC. Encoded protein: CASSFGLAGSYNEQFF.